A selection of T cell receptor beta chains follows, all from one sample in a study of OX40 agonist ivuxolimab in advanced cancers. Assay used: immunoSEQ multiplex PCR; TCRdb lists only in-frame clones, some missing. The table records tens of thousands of clones, over 65% of them present only once. This material consisted of CD4+ or CD8+ T cells sorted from blood, taken in a trial of the OX40 agonist ivuxolimab. These receptors all come from an adult with an advanced solid tumor such as melanoma, head and neck, liver or kidney cancer. The CDR3 runs from the conserved cysteine through the conserved F or W. The order of the fields is CDR3 protein, CDR3 DNA, V gene, clone size, J gene, D gene. D genes are given only for firm matches. Only part of the rows carry a size: once, few, many, or a class if the clone is expanded.

CASSEFPGVNTEAFF,TGTGCCAGCAGTGAATTTCCAGGGGTGAACACTGAAGCTTTCTTT,TRBV6-1,few,TRBJ1-1,-
CAISGRGAEAFF,TGTGCCATCAGTGGCAGGGGCGCTGAAGCTTTCTTC,TRBV10-3,-,TRBJ1-1,-
CASSQVEGAGYEQFF,TGCGCCAGCAGCCAAGTAGAGGGGGCCGGCTATGAGCAGTTCTTC,TRBV4-3,once,TRBJ2-1,TRBD1
CASSESKREVLTGELFF,TGTGCCAGCAGTGAGTCAAAGCGGGAGGTACTCACCGGGGAGCTGTTTTTT,TRBV2,-,TRBJ2-2,TRBD2
CASSLIFSGANVLTF,TGTGCCAGCAGCTTAATCTTTTCTGGGGCCAACGTCCTGACTTTC,TRBV7-6,few,TRBJ2-6,-
CASSRLGLAGETQYF,TGCGCCAGCAGCCGGCTGGGACTAGCGGGTGAGACCCAGTACTTC,TRBV4-1,-,TRBJ2-5,TRBD2
CATSRVGTGGHEQYF,TGTGCCACCAGCAGAGTTGGGACAGGGGGCCACGAGCAGTACTTC,TRBV15,-,TRBJ2-7,TRBD1
CASSPRTGFPYEQYF,TGTGCCAGCAGCCCTCGGACTGGATTTCCCTACGAGCAGTACTTC,TRBV11-2,-,TRBJ2-7,-
CASSPAGYYGYTF,TGTGCCAGCAGCCCCGCAGGGTACTATGGCTACACCTTC,TRBV19,-,TRBJ1-2,-
CASSQGWPYEQYF,TGTGCCAGCTCCCAAGGGTGGCCCTACGAGCAGTACTTC,TRBV7-6,-,TRBJ2-7,-
CASSQVADEGQETQYF,TGCGCCAGCAGCCAAGTAGCGGATGAGGGCCAAGAGACCCAGTACTTC,TRBV4-3,-,TRBJ2-5,-
CATGPGGPGELFF,TGTGCCACCGGACCAGGGGGCCCCGGGGAGCTGTTTTTT,TRBV2,-,TRBJ2-2,TRBD1
CASSLADQNNEQFF,TGTGCCAGCAGCTTAGCGGACCAGAACAATGAGCAGTTCTTC,TRBV7-3,-,TRBJ2-1,-
CASSQDGGQGYGYTF,TGCGCCAGCAGCCAAGACGGAGGGCAGGGTTATGGCTACACCTTC,TRBV4-1,-,TRBJ1-2,-
CASSSPGQGARGELFF,TGTGCCAGCAGCTCCCCGGGACAGGGGGCGCGAGGGGAGCTGTTTTTT,TRBV5-5,-,TRBJ2-2,TRBD1
CASSYSIERENYEQYF,TGTGCCAGCAGTTACTCAATCGAGCGGGAGAACTACGAGCAGTACTTC,TRBV6-6,-,TRBJ2-7,TRBD2
CASSQSRDRVTEAFF,TGCGCCAGCAGTCAATCGCGGGACAGGGTCACTGAAGCTTTCTTT,TRBV23-1,-,TRBJ1-1,TRBD1
CASTLGDRVENTQYF,TGTGCCAGCACCCTAGGGGACAGGGTAGAAAATACGCAGTATTTT,TRBV7-9,-,TRBJ2-3,TRBD1
CASSQDWGSIYEQYF,TGCGCCAGCAGCCAAGATTGGGGCAGCATCTACGAGCAGTACTTC,TRBV4-3,-,TRBJ2-7,-
CASSLASSGGLSTYEQYF,TGTGCCAGCAGCTTAGCGTCATCGGGGGGTCTAAGCACCTACGAGCAGTACTTC,TRBV7-6,-,TRBJ2-7,TRBD2
CASSLGAGGNTEAFF,TGTGCCAGCAGCTTAGGTGCAGGGGGGAACACTGAAGCTTTCTTT,TRBV13,-,TRBJ1-1,TRBD1
CATQSGYNEQFF,TGTGCCACCCAAAGCGGGTACAATGAGCAGTTCTTC,TRBV27,-,TRBJ2-1,-
CASSFAQGGYEQYF,TGTGCCAGCAGCTTCGCTCAGGGTGGGTACGAGCAGTACTTC,TRBV7-2,few,TRBJ2-7,-
CASSQGSALGNQPQHF,TGTGCCAGCAGCCAAGGTTCAGCGTTAGGAAATCAGCCCCAGCATTTT,TRBV4-2,-,TRBJ1-5,-
CASSLGHRGRGNEKLFF,TGTGCCAGCAGCTTAGGACACAGGGGGCGCGGGAATGAAAAACTGTTTTTT,TRBV11-2,-,TRBJ1-4,TRBD1
CAWGTGELFF,TGTGCCTGGGGAACCGGGGAGCTGTTTTTT,TRBV30,few,TRBJ2-2,-
CASSLGGGPHEQYF,TGTGCCAGCAGCTTAGGGGGAGGGCCACACGAGCAGTACTTC,TRBV7-8,-,TRBJ2-7,TRBD2
CASSPIWTSGRTSTDTQYF,TGCGCCAGCAGCCCAATATGGACTAGCGGGAGGACTAGCACAGATACGCAGTATTTT,TRBV4-1,-,TRBJ2-3,TRBD2
CSVEELGSSTNEKLFF,TGCAGCGTTGAAGAACTGGGCTCCTCAACTAATGAAAAACTGTTTTTT,TRBV29-1,few,TRBJ1-4,-
CASSYSRQARETQYF,TGTGCCAGCAGTTACTCGAGACAGGCGAGGGAGACCCAGTACTTC,TRBV6-6,-,TRBJ2-5,-
CASSLGGLEQYF,TGTGCCAGCAGCTTAGGTGGGTTGGAGCAGTACTTC,TRBV7-9,-,TRBJ2-7,-
CSARFMREQFF,TGCAGTGCTAGATTTATGAGGGAGCAGTTCTTC,TRBV20-1,-,TRBJ2-1,-
CASSPSGRGGNYGYTF,TGTGCCAGCAGCCCCTCGGGGAGGGGGGGGAACTATGGCTACACCTTC,TRBV7-6,-,TRBJ1-2,-
CASSTGLLDEQYF,TGTGCCAGCAGCACGGGACTCCTGGACGAGCAGTACTTC,TRBV7-2,-,TRBJ2-7,-
CASSLIEGGTLTEAFF,TGTGCCAGCAGCTTGATTGAAGGGGGGACTCTGACTGAAGCTTTCTTT,TRBV5-6,once,TRBJ1-1,-
CASGRGQSTDTQYF,TGTGCCAGCGGGCGGGGGCAGAGCACAGATACGCAGTATTTT,TRBV9,-,TRBJ2-3,-
CASSAGTGFTTEAFF,TGTGCCAGCAGTGCTGGGACAGGCTTTACCACTGAAGCTTTCTTT,TRBV2,-,TRBJ1-1,TRBD1
CASSTDGELFF,TGCGCCAGCAGTACGGACGGGGAGCTGTTTTTT,TRBV6-5,-,TRBJ2-2,-
CASSIAEFTSLGTDTQYF,TGTGCCAGTAGTATCGCCGAATTTACAAGCCTTGGGACAGATACGCAGTATTTT,TRBV19,-,TRBJ2-3,-
CAISVSGQGQPQHF,TGTGCCATCAGTGTCTCAGGGCAGGGACAGCCCCAGCATTTT,TRBV10-3,-,TRBJ1-5,-
CASSLKQTLTDTQYF,TGTGCCAGCAGTTTAAAACAGACCCTCACAGATACGCAGTATTTT,TRBV27,-,TRBJ2-3,-
CATSRKDYNNEQFF,TGTGCCACCAGCAGAAAGGACTACAACAATGAGCAGTTCTTC,TRBV15,-,TRBJ2-1,-
CASSLSAGGPDTQYF,TGTGCCAGCAGTTTATCGGCGGGAGGGCCGGATACGCAGTATTTT,TRBV27,-,TRBJ2-3,TRBD2
CASSQEAMNTEAFF,TGCGCCAGCAGCCAAGAGGCTATGAACACTGAAGCTTTCTTT,TRBV4-3,-,TRBJ1-1,-
CASGTGNYEQYF,TGTGCCAGCGGGACAGGGAACTACGAGCAGTACTTC,TRBV27,-,TRBJ2-7,TRBD1
CASSVGPAGQETQYF,TGTGCCAGCAGCGTAGGGCCGGCGGGACAAGAGACCCAGTACTTC,TRBV9,-,TRBJ2-5,-
CASSLSIAGGLENTGELFF,TGTGCCAGCAGTTTATCAATAGCGGGGGGCCTCGAGAACACCGGGGAGCTGTTTTTT,TRBV28,-,TRBJ2-2,TRBD2
CASSQLTSATGELFF,TGCGCCAGCAGCCAACTAACTAGCGCCACCGGGGAGCTGTTTTTT,TRBV4-1,-,TRBJ2-2,TRBD2
CASSQGTGRNTIYF,TGCGCCAGCAGCCAGGGGACAGGCAGAAACACCATATATTTT,TRBV4-3,-,TRBJ1-3,TRBD1
CASSLTGTGLAGELFF,TGTGCCAGCAGCCTAACAGGGACAGGGCTTGCCGGGGAGCTGTTTTTT,TRBV7-3,once,TRBJ2-2,TRBD1
CASSYSYPDEAFF,TGTGCCAGCAGTTACTCCTACCCGGATGAAGCTTTCTTT,TRBV6-5,-,TRBJ1-1,-
CASSNTGFYGYTF,TGTGCCAGCAGCAACACAGGGTTCTATGGCTACACCTTC,TRBV6-5,-,TRBJ1-2,-
CASGWGIYEAFF,TGTGCTAGTGGTTGGGGGATCTATGAAGCTTTCTTT,TRBV12-5,-,TRBJ1-1,-
CASSLGTGPNQPQHF,TGTGCCAGCAGCCTCGGGACAGGGCCCAATCAGCCCCAGCATTTT,TRBV9,-,TRBJ1-5,TRBD1